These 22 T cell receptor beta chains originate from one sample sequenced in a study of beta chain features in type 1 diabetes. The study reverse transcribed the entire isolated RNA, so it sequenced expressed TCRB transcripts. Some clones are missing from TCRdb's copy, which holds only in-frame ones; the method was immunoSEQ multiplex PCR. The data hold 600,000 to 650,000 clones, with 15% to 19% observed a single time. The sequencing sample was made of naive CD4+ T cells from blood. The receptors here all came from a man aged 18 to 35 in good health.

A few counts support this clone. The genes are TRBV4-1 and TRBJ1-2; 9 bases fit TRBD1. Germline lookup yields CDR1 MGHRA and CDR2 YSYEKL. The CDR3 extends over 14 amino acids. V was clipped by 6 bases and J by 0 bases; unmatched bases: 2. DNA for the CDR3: TGCGCCAGCAGGAGACAGGGGGCTAACTATGGCTACACCTTC. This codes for CASRRQGANYGYTF.

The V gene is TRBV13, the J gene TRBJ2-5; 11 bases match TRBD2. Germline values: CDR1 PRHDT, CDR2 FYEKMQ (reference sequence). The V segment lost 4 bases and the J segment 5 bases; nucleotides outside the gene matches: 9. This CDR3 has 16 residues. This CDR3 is CASSSTLAGGWETQYF. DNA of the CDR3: TGTGCCAGCAGCTCCACCCTAGCGGGAGGCTGGGAGACCCAGTACTTC.

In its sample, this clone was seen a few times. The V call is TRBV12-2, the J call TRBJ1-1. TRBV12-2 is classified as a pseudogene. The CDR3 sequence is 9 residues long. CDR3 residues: CASRSLRFF. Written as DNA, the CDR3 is TGTGCAAGTCGCTCCCTACGTTTCTTT.

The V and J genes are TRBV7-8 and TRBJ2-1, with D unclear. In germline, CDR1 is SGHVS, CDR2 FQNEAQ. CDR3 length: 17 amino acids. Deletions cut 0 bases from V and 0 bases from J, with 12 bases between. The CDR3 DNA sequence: TGTGCCAGCAGCTTAGCAAGGATTGTGACCTCCTACAATGAGCAGTTCTTC. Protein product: CASSLARIVTSYNEQFF.

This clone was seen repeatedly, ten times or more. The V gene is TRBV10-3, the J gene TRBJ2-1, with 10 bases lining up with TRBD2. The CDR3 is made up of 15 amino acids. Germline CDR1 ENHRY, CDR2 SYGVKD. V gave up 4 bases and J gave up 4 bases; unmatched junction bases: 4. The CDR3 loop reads CAISVTSGNYNEQFF. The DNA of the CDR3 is TGTGCCATCAGTGTAACTAGCGGGAATTACAATGAGCAGTTCTTC.

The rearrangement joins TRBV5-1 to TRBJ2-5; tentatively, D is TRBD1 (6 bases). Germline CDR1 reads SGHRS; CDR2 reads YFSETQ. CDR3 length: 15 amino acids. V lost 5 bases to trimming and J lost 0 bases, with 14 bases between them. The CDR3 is CASRTGHINQETQYF. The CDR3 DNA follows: TGCGCCAGCAGAACGGGACACATCAACCAAGAGACCCAGTACTTC.

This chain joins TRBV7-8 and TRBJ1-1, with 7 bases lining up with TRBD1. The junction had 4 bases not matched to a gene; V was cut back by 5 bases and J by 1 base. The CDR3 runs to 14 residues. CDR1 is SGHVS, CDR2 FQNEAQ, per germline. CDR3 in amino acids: CASSLAGGNTEAFF. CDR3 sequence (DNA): TGTGCCAGCAGCCTGGCAGGGGGGAACACTGAAGCTTTCTTT.

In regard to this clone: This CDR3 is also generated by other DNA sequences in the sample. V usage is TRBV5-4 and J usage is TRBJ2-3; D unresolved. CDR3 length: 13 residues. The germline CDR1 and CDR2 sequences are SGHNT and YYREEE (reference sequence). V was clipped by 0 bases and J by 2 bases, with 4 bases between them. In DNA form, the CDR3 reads TGTGCCAGCAGCTTGGGGTCCACAGATACGCAGTATTTT. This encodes CASSLGSTDTQYF.

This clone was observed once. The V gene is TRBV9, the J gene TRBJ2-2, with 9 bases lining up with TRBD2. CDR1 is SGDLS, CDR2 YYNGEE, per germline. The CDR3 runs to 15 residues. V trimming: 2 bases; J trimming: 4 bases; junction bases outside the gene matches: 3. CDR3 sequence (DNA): TGTGCCAGCAGCGTTCATAGCGGGAGCACCGGGGAGCTGTTTTTT. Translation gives CASSVHSGSTGELFF.

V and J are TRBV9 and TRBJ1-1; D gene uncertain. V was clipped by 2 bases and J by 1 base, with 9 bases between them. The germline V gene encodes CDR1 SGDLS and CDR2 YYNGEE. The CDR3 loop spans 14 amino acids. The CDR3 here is CASSVMGSNTEAFF. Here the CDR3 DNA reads TGTGCCAGCAGCGTCATGGGCTCGAACACTGAAGCTTTCTTT. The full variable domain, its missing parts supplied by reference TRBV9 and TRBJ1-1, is DSGVTQTPKHLITATGQRVTLRCSPRSGDLSVYWYQQSLDQGLQFLIQYYNGEERAKGNILERFSAQQFPDLHSELNLSSLELGDSALYFCASSVMGSNTEAFFGQGTRLTVV.

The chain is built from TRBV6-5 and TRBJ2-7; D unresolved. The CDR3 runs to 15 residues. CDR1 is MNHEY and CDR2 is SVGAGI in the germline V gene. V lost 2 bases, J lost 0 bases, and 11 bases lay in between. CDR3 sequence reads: CASSYDGRISYEQYF. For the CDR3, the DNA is TGTGCCAGCAGTTACGACGGGCGGATCTCCTACGAGCAGTACTTC.

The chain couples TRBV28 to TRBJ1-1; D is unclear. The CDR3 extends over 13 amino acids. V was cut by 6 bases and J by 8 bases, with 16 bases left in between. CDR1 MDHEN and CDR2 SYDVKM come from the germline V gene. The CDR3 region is CASRTPGSVEAFF. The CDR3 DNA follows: TGTGCCAGCAGGACCCCAGGAAGTGTCGAAGCTTTCTTT.

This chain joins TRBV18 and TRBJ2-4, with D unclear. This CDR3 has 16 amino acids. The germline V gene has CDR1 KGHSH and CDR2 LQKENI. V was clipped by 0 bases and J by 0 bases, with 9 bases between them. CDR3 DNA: TGTGCCAGCTCACCACCCCGAGACGTAGCCAAAAACATTCAGTACTTC. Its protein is CASSPPRDVAKNIQYF.

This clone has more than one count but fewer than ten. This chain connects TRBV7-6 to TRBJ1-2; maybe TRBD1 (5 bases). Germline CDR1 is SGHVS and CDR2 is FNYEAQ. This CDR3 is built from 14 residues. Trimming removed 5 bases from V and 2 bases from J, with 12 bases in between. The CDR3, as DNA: TGTGCCAGCAGCGCCCTAGGGGACAACTATGGCTACACCTTC. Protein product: CASSALGDNYGYTF.

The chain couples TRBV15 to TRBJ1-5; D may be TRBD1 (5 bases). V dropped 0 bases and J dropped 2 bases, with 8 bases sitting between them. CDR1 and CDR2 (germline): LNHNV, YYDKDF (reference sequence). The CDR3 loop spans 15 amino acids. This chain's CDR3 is CATSRDAGGNQPQHF. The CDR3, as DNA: TGTGCCACCAGCAGAGATGCGGGGGGCAATCAGCCCCAGCATTTT.

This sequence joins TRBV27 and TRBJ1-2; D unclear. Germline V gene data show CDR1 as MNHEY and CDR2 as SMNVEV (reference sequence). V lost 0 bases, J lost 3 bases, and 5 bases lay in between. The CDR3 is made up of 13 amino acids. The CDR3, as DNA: TGTGCCAGCAGTTTATCGAACCACTATGGCTACACCTTC. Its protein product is CASSLSNHYGYTF.

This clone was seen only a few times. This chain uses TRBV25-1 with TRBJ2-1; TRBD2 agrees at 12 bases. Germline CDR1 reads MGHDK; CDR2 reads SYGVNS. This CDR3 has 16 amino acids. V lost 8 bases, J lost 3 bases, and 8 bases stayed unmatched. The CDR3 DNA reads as TGTGCCAGCGGGAGACTAGCGGGAGAAAACTACAATGAGCAGTTCTTC. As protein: CASGRLAGENYNEQFF.

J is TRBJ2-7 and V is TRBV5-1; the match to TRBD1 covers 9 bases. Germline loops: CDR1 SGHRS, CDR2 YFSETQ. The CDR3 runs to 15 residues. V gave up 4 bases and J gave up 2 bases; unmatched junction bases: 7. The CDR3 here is CASSPSRDRAYEQYF. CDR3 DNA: TGCGCCAGCAGCCCTTCCAGGGACAGGGCCTACGAGCAGTACTTC.

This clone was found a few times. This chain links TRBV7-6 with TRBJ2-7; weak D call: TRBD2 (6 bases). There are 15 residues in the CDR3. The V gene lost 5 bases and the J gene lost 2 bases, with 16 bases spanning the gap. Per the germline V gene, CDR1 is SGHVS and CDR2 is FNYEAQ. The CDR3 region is CASSPGGGRTYEQYF. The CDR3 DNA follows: TGTGCCAGCAGCCCGGGCGGAGGGCGAACCTACGAGCAGTACTTC. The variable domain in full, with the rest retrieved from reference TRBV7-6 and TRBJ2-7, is GAGVSQSPRYKVTKRGQDVALRCDPISGHVSLYWYRQALGQGPEFLTYFNYEAQQDKSGLPNDRFSAERPEGSISTLTIQRTEQRDSAMYRCASSPGGGRTYEQYFGPGTRLTVT.

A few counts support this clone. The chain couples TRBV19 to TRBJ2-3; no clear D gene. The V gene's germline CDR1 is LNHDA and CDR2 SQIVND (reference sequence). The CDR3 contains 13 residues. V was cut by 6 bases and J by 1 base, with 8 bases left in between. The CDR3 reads CASRWVGTDTQYF. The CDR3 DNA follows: TGTGCCAGTAGGTGGGTAGGCACAGATACGCAGTATTTT.

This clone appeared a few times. This chain's CDR3 is CAIMMTGYNEQFF. The CDR3 DNA is TGTGCCATCATGATGACAGGGTACAATGAGCAGTTCTTC. The V call is TRBV10-3, the J call TRBJ2-1; TRBD1 matches 7 bases. Germline-derived CDR1 and CDR2 are ENHRY and SYGVKD. CDR3 length equals 13 residues. V was clipped by 7 bases and J by 4 bases; unmatched bases: 4.

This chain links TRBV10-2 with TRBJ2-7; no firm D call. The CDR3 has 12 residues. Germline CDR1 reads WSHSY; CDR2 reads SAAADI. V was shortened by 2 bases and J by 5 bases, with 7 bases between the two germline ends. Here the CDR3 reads CASSERVHEQYF. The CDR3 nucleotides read TGCGCCAGCAGTGAGCGAGTGCACGAGCAGTACTTC.